These 25 T cell receptor beta chains share one sample of origin, sequenced in a study of blood T cell repertoires in COVID-19. Sequencing used immunoSEQ multiplex PCR; TCRdb keeps in-frame clones, though not all of them. Of tens of thousands of clones in the sample, over 70% were seen once. Sequencing was carried out using peripheral blood. The source is a human donor in a cohort sampled during active COVID-19.

The chain recombines TRBV28 with TRBJ1-3; D unclear. Germline CDR1 MDHEN, CDR2 SYDVKM. V lost 4 bases, J lost 1 base, and 5 bases lay in between. This CDR3 is 13 amino acids long. In DNA form, the CDR3 reads TGTGCCAGCAGTTGGAGGTCTGGAAACACCATATATTTT. It codes for CASSWRSGNTIYF.

This clone was detected a few times. The CDR3 bases are TGTGCCAGCAGCACCCGAGACAGGGGGCAGGCTTTCTTT. It codes for CASSTRDRGQAFF. The chain carries TRBV7-9 and TRBJ1-1, with 10 bases fitting TRBD1. The germline V gene has CDR1 SEHNR and CDR2 FQNEAQ (reference sequence). Trimming at V came to 5 bases and at J to 11 bases, leaving 8 bases not matched to a gene. CDR3 size: 13 residues.

The CDR3 DNA reads as TGCGCCATCCAATCAAAACCCGGTAGCGGCGAGCAGTACTTC. Encoded protein: CAIQSKPGSGEQYF. The chain carries TRBV10-2 and TRBJ2-7; a possible D gene is TRBD2 (6 bases). The CDR3 is 14 residues long. Trimming cost V 10 bases and J 6 bases, with 22 bases left between them. Germline loops: CDR1 WSHSY, CDR2 SAAADI.

The chain links TRBV27 to TRBJ1-2, with a tentative D call TRBD1 (6 bases). V was shortened by 7 bases and J by 5 bases, with 20 bases between the two germline ends. Germline CDR1 reads MNHEY; CDR2 reads SMNVEV (reference sequence). The CDR3 covers 15 residues. In nucleotides, the CDR3 is TGTGCCAGCACCGCCCTGGGGGCGAATACTTATGGCTACACCTTC. Amino acid sequence: CASTALGANTYGYTF.

This chain uses TRBV5-1 with TRBJ1-2, with D possibly matching TRBD1 (5 bases). CDR3 length equals 15 residues. CDR1 is SGHRS and CDR2 is YFSETQ in the germline V gene. The ends were cut back, 0 bases at V and 4 bases at J, with 13 bases in the middle. CDR3 amino acids: CASSLDPGKGYGYTF. The CDR3 DNA reads TGCGCCAGCAGCTTGGATCCAGGGAAGGGCTATGGCTACACCTTC.

This clone has just one count. J is TRBJ1-5 and V is TRBV28; 7 bases fit TRBD1. From germline, CDR1 is MDHEN and CDR2 SYDVKM. The ends lost 6 bases at V and 3 bases at J; junction bases unmatched: 11. CDR3 length: 16 amino acids. For the CDR3, the DNA is TGTGCCAGCAGCGAAACAGGGGCGGCCCACAATCAGCCCCAGCATTTT. Protein product: CASSETGAAHNQPQHF.

This clone was recorded once. The rearrangement links TRBV5-1 to TRBJ2-3; D gene uncertain. Germline loops: CDR1 SGHRS, CDR2 YFSETQ. This CDR3 contains 15 residues. V lost 0 bases, J lost 0 bases, and 8 bases lay in between. The DNA for the CDR3 is TGCGCCAGCAGCTTGGCTGGAGTTAGCACAGATACGCAGTATTTT. Translation: CASSLAGVSTDTQYF.

The rearrangement links TRBV30 to TRBJ2-7; D is perhaps TRBD1 (6 bases). The CDR3 spans 14 residues. V dropped 0 bases and J dropped 3 bases, with 12 bases sitting between them. The V gene's germline CDR1 is GTSNPN and CDR2 SVGIG (reference sequence). The CDR3 sequence: CAWSVGGSIYEQYF. In DNA, the CDR3 is TGTGCCTGGAGTGTAGGGGGATCGATCTACGAGCAGTACTTC.

The count of this clone is one. The rearrangement uses TRBV7-2 and TRBJ2-1; 8 positions match TRBD2. V was pared by 0 bases and J by 2 bases, with 9 bases of the junction left unmatched. The germline V gene has CDR1 SGHTA and CDR2 FQGNSA. CDR3 length: 18 amino acids. The CDR3 reads CASSLAAGGSRTYNEQFF. The CDR3 DNA reads TGTGCCAGCAGCTTAGCGGCGGGGGGCTCCCGGACCTACAATGAGCAGTTCTTC.

The DNA of the CDR3 is TGTGCCAGCAGTTACGGAGTGCCCGGCGATGGGCAGTACTTC. Translation: CASSYGVPGDGQYF. The chain couples TRBV6-5 to TRBJ2-7; unclear D gene. Germline CDR1 is MNHEY and CDR2 is SVGAGI. Trimming removed 2 bases from V and 9 bases from J, with 17 bases in between. The CDR3 has 14 residues.

The rearrangement links TRBV6-5 to TRBJ1-3; TRBD1 agrees at 7 bases. Unmatched junction bases numbered 6, after V lost 5 bases and J lost 2 bases. CDR3 length equals 15 residues. The germline CDR1 and CDR2 sequences are MNHEY and SVGAGI. The CDR3 nucleotides are TGTGCCAGCAGTATGACGACAGGGACTGGAAACACCATATATTTT. This sequence encodes CASSMTTGTGNTIYF.

This clone was recorded once. Written as DNA, the CDR3 is TGTGCCAGCAGGGGACAGGGGTGGCCCTACGAGCAGTACTTC. This translates into CASRGQGWPYEQYF. The V gene is TRBV6-5, the J gene TRBJ2-7, with 10 bases aligning to TRBD1. Looked up from germline, CDR1 is MNHEY and CDR2 is SVGAGI. The V gene end was trimmed by 6 bases and the J gene end by 2 bases; junction bases not matched to a gene: 4. This CDR3 is 14 amino acids long.

The V call is TRBV4-1, the J call TRBJ2-3; D ambiguous. With 1 base removed from V and 7 bases from J, the gap between germline ends came to 3 bases. The CDR3 extends over 11 amino acids. Germline assignment: CDR1 MGHRA and CDR2 YSYEKL. CDR3 DNA sequence: TGCGCCAGCAGCCAAGCCAATACGCAGTATTTT. It specifies CASSQANTQYF.

The V and J genes are TRBV6-5 and TRBJ1-5; D might be TRBD1 (5 bases). The CDR3 is 15 amino acids. Germline V gene data show CDR1 as MNHEY and CDR2 as SVGAGI. V was trimmed by 7 bases and J by 3 bases, leaving 16 bases between them. The chain's CDR3 is CASTTRRGNNQPQHF. The CDR3 DNA follows: TGTGCCAGCACCACTAGGAGGGGTAACAATCAGCCCCAGCATTTT.

This sequence joins TRBV5-4 and TRBJ1-6; a weak D match, TRBD1 (6 bases). Germline V CDR1 and CDR2: SGHNT, YYREEE (reference sequence). The length of the CDR3 is 15 residues. Trimming shortened V by 4 bases and J by 9 bases, and 17 bases separated the two germline ends. CDR3 bases: TGTGCCAGCAGCCCCGGGGGGGCGATCCTTTCACCCCTCCACTTT. Protein: CASSPGGAILSPLHF.

This rearrangement joins TRBV5-1 to TRBJ2-7; 8 bases match TRBD2. J was trimmed by 4 bases and V by 4 bases; bases with no gene match: 13. CDR3 length: 16 residues. The germline CDR1 and CDR2 sequences are SGHRS and YFSETQ. The DNA of the CDR3 is TGCGCCAGCAGCGCCCGTGCGTTCAGCGGGAGTTACGAGCAGTACTTC. Translation gives CASSARAFSGSYEQYF.

This chain uses TRBV11-3 with TRBJ2-3; 8 nucleotides match TRBD2. The ends lost 5 bases at V and 6 bases at J; junction bases unmatched: 13. This CDR3 region has 16 residues. CDR1 and CDR2 (germline): SGHNT, YENEEA. The CDR3 DNA sequence: TGTGCCAGCAGCGTTCGTCGTGGCGGGGGGCCGGATACGCAGTATTTT. Its translation is CASSVRRGGGPDTQYF.

The chain joins TRBV6-1 to TRBJ1-1, with D possibly matching TRBD1 (6 bases). The length of the CDR3 is 16 residues. The V gene's germline CDR1 is MNHNS and CDR2 SASEGT. Between the trimmed V and J ends, which lost 4 bases and 4 bases, there was a span of 19 bases. The CDR3 DNA is TGTGCCAGCAGTGGATTGGACAGCCGGGCGGCCACTGAAGCTTTCTTT. As protein: CASSGLDSRAATEAFF.

This clone occurred once. The chain employs TRBV6-6 and TRBJ2-7; 9 bases agree with TRBD2. V dropped 7 bases and J dropped 6; count of bases not matched to a gene: 16. The CDR3 is 16 amino acids. CDR1 is MNHNY, CDR2 SVGAGI, per germline (reference sequence). CDR3 nucleotide sequence: TGTGCCAGCACCGTAACAGGCGGGAGGGCCCTCACCGAGCAGTACTTC. It is translated as CASTVTGGRALTEQYF.

V gene TRBV5-1 combines with J gene TRBJ1-5, with D uncertain. Trimming shortened V by 0 bases and J by 3 bases, and 10 bases separated the two germline ends. Germline-derived CDR1 and CDR2 are SGHRS and YFSETQ. The CDR3 runs to 15 residues. For the CDR3, the DNA is TGCGCCAGCAGCTTGGCCGGGGATCCCAATCAGCCCCAGCATTTT. Translating gives CASSLAGDPNQPQHF.

J is TRBJ1-3 and V is TRBV13; D not resolved. Germline CDR1 reads PRHDT; CDR2 reads FYEKMQ (reference sequence). The CDR3 is 15 residues long. Deletions cut 0 bases from V and 4 bases from J, with 10 bases between. The CDR3 loop is CASSLGAASGNTIYF. The CDR3 DNA sequence: TGTGCCAGCAGCTTAGGGGCGGCATCAGGAAACACCATATATTTT. The full variable domain, with the rest looked up from reference TRBV13 and TRBJ1-3, is AAGVIQSPRHLIKEKRETATLKCYPIPRHDTVYWYQQGPGQDPQFLISFYEKMQSDKGSIPDRFSAQQFSDYHSELNMSSLELGDSALYFCASSLGAASGNTIYFGEGSWLTVV.

This chain connects TRBV4-1 to TRBJ2-6, with D possibly being TRBD2 (7 bases). The CDR3 has 17 residues. Trimming removed 4 bases at V and 8 bases at J, with 21 bases between. The V gene's germline CDR1 is MGHRA and CDR2 YSYEKL. The CDR3: CASSPIGGRGGPNVLTF. The CDR3 DNA reads as TGCGCCAGCAGCCCTATCGGGGGCAGGGGAGGGCCCAACGTCCTGACTTTC.

The chain combines TRBV28 with TRBJ2-7; 11 positions match TRBD2. The junction had 18 bases not matched to a gene; V was cut back by 4 bases and J by 7 bases. The CDR3 contains 18 residues. CDR1 is MDHEN, CDR2 SYDVKM, per germline. The CDR3 DNA reads TGTGCCAGCAGTTCACTCCACATGGACACTAGCGGGAGAAAAGAGCAGTACTTC. This codes for CASSSLHMDTSGRKEQYF.

This clone was found a few times. The chain employs TRBV7-8 and TRBJ1-2; D gene unclear. CDR1 and CDR2 from the germline V gene are SGHVS and FQNEAQ. V lost 6 bases and J 4 bases, leaving 18 bases between the germline ends. This CDR3 is 15 amino acids long. The CDR3 DNA reads TGTGCCAGCAGTTACGGACTGTACGACGGCTATGGCTACACCTTC. It codes for CASSYGLYDGYGYTF.

V gene TRBV5-4 combines with J gene TRBJ1-2; D is unclear. Trimming took off 0 bases at V and 8 bases at J, with 8 bases between the two ends. The CDR3 has 12 residues. The germline V gene has CDR1 SGHNT and CDR2 YYREEE (reference sequence). CDR3 sequence reads: CASSLDGMGYTF. The CDR3 DNA follows: TGTGCCAGCAGCTTGGACGGGATGGGCTACACCTTC.